Listed below are T cell receptor beta chains from one sample, sequenced in a study of T cell changes during pregnancy in multiple sclerosis. TCRdb's copy holds only in-frame clones and misses some; the assay was immunoSEQ multiplex PCR. Among tens of thousands of clones, 90% to 95% were seen once, and the ten largest hold 2% to 2.5%. The sequencing here drew on peripheral blood, taken in the third trimester of pregnancy. Receptors were obtained from a female donor in good health, enrolled as a control in a pregnancy study. CDR3s include the opening cysteine and the closing phenylalanine or tryptophan. Fields, in order: D gene, J gene, clone size, V gene, CDR3 DNA, CDR3 protein. A D gene is named only where the DNA matches it firmly. Size values are once, few and many counts, or a class for expanded clones, and some rows have none.

D gene: TRBD2; J gene: TRBJ2-5; clone size: -; V gene: TRBV29-1; CDR3 DNA: TGCAGCGTGGGGGGACTAGCGGGAGCAGAGACCCAGTACTTC; CDR3 protein: CSVGGLAGAETQYF
D gene: -; J gene: TRBJ2-2; clone size: -; V gene: TRBV4-1; CDR3 DNA: TGCGCCAGCGAGGTTAACACCGGGGAGCTGTTTTTT; CDR3 protein: CASEVNTGELFF
D gene: -; J gene: TRBJ1-2; clone size: -; V gene: TRBV11-3; CDR3 DNA: TGTGCCAGCAGCTTAGTAATCCGGTATGGCTACACCTTC; CDR3 protein: CASSLVIRYGYTF
D gene: TRBD1; J gene: TRBJ2-5; clone size: -; V gene: TRBV18; CDR3 DNA: TGTGCCAGCTCACCCTCGGGGGCAGGGGGCGAAGAGACCCAGTACTTC; CDR3 protein: CASSPSGAGGEETQYF
D gene: -; J gene: TRBJ1-2; clone size: -; V gene: TRBV4-2; CDR3 DNA: TGTGCCAGCAGCCAAGATTCGGGGAACTATGGCTACACCTTC; CDR3 protein: CASSQDSGNYGYTF
D gene: TRBD2; J gene: TRBJ2-5; clone size: once; V gene: TRBV9; CDR3 DNA: TGTGCCAGCAGCCCCAACGGGGCGGGGGGGGAGACCCAGTACTTC; CDR3 protein: CASSPNGAGGETQYF
D gene: TRBD1; J gene: TRBJ1-2; clone size: -; V gene: TRBV30; CDR3 DNA: TGTGCCTGCCCGACAGGGGGCGGTGGCTACACCTTC; CDR3 protein: CACPTGGGGYTF
D gene: TRBD1; J gene: TRBJ1-2; clone size: -; V gene: TRBV5-1; CDR3 DNA: TGCGCCAGCAGCTTGCAGGGACAGGGCGAGGGCTACACCTTC; CDR3 protein: CASSLQGQGEGYTF
D gene: TRBD1; J gene: TRBJ2-2; clone size: -; V gene: TRBV25-1; CDR3 DNA: TGTGCCAGCAGTGAATTTACAGGGGGAGTCGGGGAGCTGTTTTTT; CDR3 protein: CASSEFTGGVGELFF
D gene: -; J gene: TRBJ2-2; clone size: -; V gene: TRBV19; CDR3 DNA: TGTGCCAGTAGTATCAGGTTCTCCACAAGCACCGGGGAGCTGTTTTTT; CDR3 protein: CASSIRFSTSTGELFF
D gene: -; J gene: TRBJ1-2; clone size: once; V gene: TRBV5-8; CDR3 DNA: TGTGCCAGCAGCTTGGCCATTGGACAGCGCCCTCGTGGCTACACCTTC; CDR3 protein: CASSLAIGQRPRGYTF
D gene: -; J gene: TRBJ2-4; clone size: -; V gene: TRBV19; CDR3 DNA: TGTGCCAGTAGGCCACAGGGTGCCAAAAACATTCAGTACTTC; CDR3 protein: CASRPQGAKNIQYF
D gene: TRBD2; J gene: TRBJ2-1; clone size: -; V gene: TRBV5-1; CDR3 DNA: TGCGCCAGCAGCCCAGCCGGGGGCGGGGGGGCAGGGGAGCAGTTCTTC; CDR3 protein: CASSPAGGGGAGEQFF
D gene: TRBD1; J gene: TRBJ1-2; clone size: -; V gene: TRBV19; CDR3 DNA: TGTGCCAGTAGTCTGGGACAGGGGATGGGTGGCTACACCTTC; CDR3 protein: CASSLGQGMGGYTF
D gene: -; J gene: TRBJ2-7; clone size: -; V gene: TRBV29-1; CDR3 DNA: TGCAGCGTTGAGGGGCTTCGGACCGGCGAGCAGTACTTC; CDR3 protein: CSVEGLRTGEQYF
D gene: -; J gene: TRBJ2-3; clone size: -; V gene: TRBV7-7; CDR3 DNA: TGTGCTAGCAGCTCGGGACAAATGGGGACAGATACGCAGTATTTT; CDR3 protein: CASSSGQMGTDTQYF
D gene: TRBD2; J gene: TRBJ2-7; clone size: -; V gene: TRBV6-1; CDR3 DNA: TGTGCCAGCAGTGAAGTTCCTAGCGGGAGCTACGAGCAGTACTTC; CDR3 protein: CASSEVPSGSYEQYF
D gene: TRBD2; J gene: TRBJ2-2; clone size: -; V gene: TRBV13; CDR3 DNA: TGTGCCAGCAGCTTAGGACTAGCGGGAGGCACCGGGGAGCTGTTTTTT; CDR3 protein: CASSLGLAGGTGELFF
D gene: TRBD1; J gene: TRBJ1-1; clone size: once; V gene: TRBV29-1; CDR3 DNA: TGCAGCGCGCGGACGGCCGACAGGGCTGAAGCTTTCTTT; CDR3 protein: CSARTADRAEAFF
D gene: -; J gene: TRBJ2-3; clone size: -; V gene: TRBV9; CDR3 DNA: TGTGCCAGCAGCGTAGGTGAGAGCACAGATACGCAGTATTTT; CDR3 protein: CASSVGESTDTQYF
D gene: TRBD1; J gene: TRBJ2-4; clone size: -; V gene: TRBV29-1; CDR3 DNA: TGCAGCGTTGAACTGGGGACAGGAGAGTTCTACTTAGCCAAAAACATTCAGTACTTC; CDR3 protein: CSVELGTGEFYLAKNIQYF
D gene: -; J gene: TRBJ2-3; clone size: -; V gene: TRBV6-6; CDR3 DNA: TGTGCCAGCAGTTCGACAGAAGATACGCAGTATTTT; CDR3 protein: CASSSTEDTQYF
D gene: TRBD1; J gene: TRBJ2-2; clone size: -; V gene: TRBV10-1; CDR3 DNA: TGCGCCAGCAGTGCTCGACAGGGGGCTAGCGGGGAGCTGTTTTTT; CDR3 protein: CASSARQGASGELFF
D gene: -; J gene: TRBJ2-1; clone size: -; V gene: TRBV6-1; CDR3 DNA: TGTGCCAGCAGTGACAGGCAGGTGCAGTTCTTC; CDR3 protein: CASSDRQVQFF
D gene: -; J gene: TRBJ1-1; clone size: -; V gene: TRBV27; CDR3 DNA: TGTGCCAGCAGCGGGACACCGGGGACTGAAGCTTTCTTT; CDR3 protein: CASSGTPGTEAFF
D gene: -; J gene: TRBJ1-5; clone size: -; V gene: TRBV28; CDR3 DNA: TGTGCCAGCATTGGCGGTAGCAATCAGCCCCAGCATTTT; CDR3 protein: CASIGGSNQPQHF
D gene: TRBD1; J gene: TRBJ1-2; clone size: -; V gene: TRBV29-1; CDR3 DNA: TGCAGCGTGCTTGGACAGGAAAATAACTATGGCTACACCTTC; CDR3 protein: CSVLGQENNYGYTF
D gene: TRBD1; J gene: TRBJ1-1; clone size: -; V gene: TRBV19; CDR3 DNA: TGTGCCAGTAGTGTTCTATCAGGGGGAGATACTGAAGCTTTCTTT; CDR3 protein: CASSVLSGGDTEAFF
D gene: -; J gene: TRBJ2-7; clone size: -; V gene: TRBV6-1; CDR3 DNA: TGTGCCAGCAGTGACAACGGAGGACCCTACGAGCAGTACTTC; CDR3 protein: CASSDNGGPYEQYF
D gene: TRBD2; J gene: TRBJ2-7; clone size: -; V gene: TRBV6-6; CDR3 DNA: TGTGCCAGCCATCCGCCGGGAGGGTCCTACGAGCAGTACTTC; CDR3 protein: CASHPPGGSYEQYF
D gene: -; J gene: TRBJ1-2; clone size: -; V gene: TRBV20-1; CDR3 DNA: TGTAGTGGAGATGGCTACACCTTC; CDR3 protein: CSGDGYTF
D gene: -; J gene: TRBJ1-2; clone size: -; V gene: TRBV29-1; CDR3 DNA: TGCAGTCTTGCGGGTACATCGGGATATGGCTACACCTTC; CDR3 protein: CSLAGTSGYGYTF
D gene: TRBD2; J gene: TRBJ2-1; clone size: once; V gene: TRBV2; CDR3 DNA: TGTGCCAGCAGGAGAGGGGGACTAGCGGGAGGTAATGAGCAGTTCTTC; CDR3 protein: CASRRGGLAGGNEQFF
D gene: TRBD2; J gene: TRBJ2-2; clone size: -; V gene: TRBV10-3; CDR3 DNA: TGTGCCATCCGTGAGTATCCAGCGGGGGCCACGAACACCGGGGAGCTGTTTTTT; CDR3 protein: CAIREYPAGATNTGELFF
D gene: -; J gene: TRBJ2-6; clone size: -; V gene: TRBV28; CDR3 DNA: TGTGCCAGCAGTTTATCAGGCCTCTCTGGGGCCAACGTCCTGACTTTC; CDR3 protein: CASSLSGLSGANVLTF
D gene: TRBD1; J gene: TRBJ1-1; clone size: once; V gene: TRBV5-1; CDR3 DNA: TGCGCCAGCAGCCCGACAGGGAGTGAAGGGTACACTGAAGCTTTCTTT; CDR3 protein: CASSPTGSEGYTEAFF
D gene: TRBD1; J gene: TRBJ2-1; clone size: -; V gene: TRBV4-1; CDR3 DNA: TGCGCCAGCAGCCAAGGGACAGGGGGGTACAATGAGCAGTTCTTC; CDR3 protein: CASSQGTGGYNEQFF
D gene: TRBD1; J gene: TRBJ1-4; clone size: -; V gene: TRBV19; CDR3 DNA: TGTGCCAGTAGTCCAGGGGGAAAACTGTTTTTT; CDR3 protein: CASSPGGKLFF
D gene: -; J gene: TRBJ2-7; clone size: -; V gene: TRBV19; CDR3 DNA: TGTGCCAGTAGTGAAGGGGCAGTCCACGAGCAGTACTTC; CDR3 protein: CASSEGAVHEQYF
D gene: -; J gene: TRBJ1-5; clone size: once; V gene: TRBV2; CDR3 DNA: TGTGCCAGCAGCGTTCGGTTGGGAGGAGCCGGCAATCAGCCCCAGCATTTT; CDR3 protein: CASSVRLGGAGNQPQHF
D gene: -; J gene: TRBJ1-1; clone size: -; V gene: TRBV7-9; CDR3 DNA: TGTGCCAGCAGTGCGCCCAACTTTGACACTGAAGCTTTCTTT; CDR3 protein: CASSAPNFDTEAFF
D gene: TRBD2; J gene: TRBJ2-5; clone size: once; V gene: TRBV7-8; CDR3 DNA: TGTGCCAGCAGCTTAGTCGGGGGGTACCAAGAGACCCAGTACTTC; CDR3 protein: CASSLVGGYQETQYF
D gene: -; J gene: TRBJ2-5; clone size: -; V gene: TRBV18; CDR3 DNA: TGTGCCAGCTCGCCTTTCGGGACTCGCCAAGAGACCCAGTACTTC; CDR3 protein: CASSPFGTRQETQYF
D gene: TRBD2; J gene: TRBJ2-1; clone size: -; V gene: TRBV28; CDR3 DNA: TGTGCCAGCAGTACCGGGGCGGGAGCGATCAATGAGCAGTTCTTC; CDR3 protein: CASSTGAGAINEQFF
D gene: -; J gene: TRBJ1-3; clone size: -; V gene: TRBV6-5; CDR3 DNA: TGTGCCAGCACCTTGACAGTCTCTGGAAACACCATATATTTT; CDR3 protein: CASTLTVSGNTIYF
D gene: -; J gene: TRBJ2-7; clone size: once; V gene: TRBV28; CDR3 DNA: TGTGCCGCATTTCCCGACGGAGCCTACGAGCAGTACTTC; CDR3 protein: CAAFPDGAYEQYF
D gene: -; J gene: TRBJ1-1; clone size: -; V gene: TRBV28; CDR3 DNA: TGTGCCAGCAGAGCGGGGGTGCTGAGCACTGAAGCTTTCTTT; CDR3 protein: CASRAGVLSTEAFF
D gene: TRBD1; J gene: TRBJ2-7; clone size: -; V gene: TRBV9; CDR3 DNA: TGTGCCAGCAGCGTAGCGGGACAGGGATCTTCCTACGAGCAGTACTTC; CDR3 protein: CASSVAGQGSSYEQYF
D gene: TRBD2; J gene: TRBJ2-5; clone size: -; V gene: TRBV7-9; CDR3 DNA: TGTGCCAGCCCCGAGAGGCTAGCGGGGGATCAGACCCAGTACTTC; CDR3 protein: CASPERLAGDQTQYF
D gene: TRBD1; J gene: TRBJ1-3; clone size: -; V gene: TRBV11-2; CDR3 DNA: TGTGCCAGCAGCTTCGAGACGGGACAGGGAAACACCATATATTTT; CDR3 protein: CASSFETGQGNTIYF
D gene: TRBD1; J gene: TRBJ1-2; clone size: -; V gene: TRBV7-9; CDR3 DNA: TGTGCCAGCAGCTGGCGGGACAGCGATTCCTATGGCTACACCTTC; CDR3 protein: CASSWRDSDSYGYTF
D gene: TRBD2; J gene: TRBJ2-7; clone size: -; V gene: TRBV29-1; CDR3 DNA: TGCAGCGTGACTAGCGGGGGAACCTACGAGCAGTACTTC; CDR3 protein: CSVTSGGTYEQYF
D gene: TRBD1; J gene: TRBJ1-1; clone size: -; V gene: TRBV19; CDR3 DNA: TGTGCCAGCTCCGACAGGGTGGATTCTGAAGCTTTCTTT; CDR3 protein: CASSDRVDSEAFF
D gene: -; J gene: TRBJ2-7; clone size: -; V gene: TRBV4-2; CDR3 DNA: TGTGCCAGCAGCCGAACGCTAGTCCACGAGCAGTACTTC; CDR3 protein: CASSRTLVHEQYF
D gene: TRBD2; J gene: TRBJ2-1; clone size: -; V gene: TRBV10-2; CDR3 DNA: TGCGCCAGCAGCGTAGCGGGGGCTCTACGAGGGCAGTTCTTC; CDR3 protein: CASSVAGALRGQFF